This passage covers 4 T cell receptor beta chains from one sample sequenced in a study of CD8 T cells in ankylosing spondylitis (dated by TCRdb to between 2016 and 2019). The library was produced with 5' RACE. The reads were generated on an Illumina HiSeq 2500. TCRdb applied fastp at Q25 and MiXCR to the public reads, then kept only in-frame beta chains. A single entry per CDR3 protein holds the most common genes and DNA from its merged rows. Counted in this sample were about 320,000 distinct CDR3 sequences; approximately 10% of them appeared once. The ten largest clones capture roughly 9.1% of the sample. Sequences were obtained from blood, either unsorted or a sorted T cell fraction (not recorded which). These receptors all stem from a female donor with ankylosing spondylitis or in good health (not recorded which).

This clonotype was observed many times. The chain carries TRBV6-2 or TRBV6-3 and TRBJ1-1; D possibly corresponds to TRBD1 (5 bases). The V and J ends lost 2 bases and 3 bases respectively, with 7 bases between them. The CDR3 is made up of 13 amino acids. Per the germline V gene, CDR1 is MNHEY and CDR2 is SVGEGT. The CDR3 spells CASSYEGDTEAFF. In nucleotides, the CDR3 is TGTGCCAGCAGTTACGAAGGGGACACTGAAGCTTTCTTT.

This clonotype has at least ten counts. The CDR3 loop reads CSARAGLAGRTDTQYF. Here the CDR3 DNA reads TGCAGTGCTAGAGCCGGACTAGCGGGACGCACAGATACGCAGTATTTT. The rearrangement joins TRBV20-1 to TRBJ2-3; 12 bases agree with TRBD2. This CDR3 region has 16 residues. CDR1 and CDR2 (germline): DFQATT, SNEGSKA (reference sequence). V dropped 1 base and J dropped 1; count of bases not matched to a gene: 3.

In this sample, this clonotype turned up many times. V and J are TRBV20-1 and TRBJ2-7, with a possible D match to TRBD1 (6 bases). V shed 0 bases and J shed 4 bases, with 19 bases lying between them. Germline loops: CDR1 DFQATT, CDR2 SNEGSKA (reference sequence). This CDR3 is built from 16 residues. The CDR3 region has the DNA TGCAGTGCTAGAGACACAGGGACGATACGAGGATACGAGCAGTACTTC. This gives the protein CSARDTGTIRGYEQYF.

This chain connects TRBV2 to TRBJ2-5; D remains ambiguous. The CDR3 length is 13 residues. CDR1 and CDR2 (germline): SNHLY, FYNNEI. The ends were cut back, 6 bases at V and 5 bases at J, with 13 bases in the middle. Here the CDR3 reads CASRRGVYETQYF. CDR3 nucleotide sequence: TGTGCCAGCAGGCGAGGTGTTTACGAGACCCAGTACTTC.